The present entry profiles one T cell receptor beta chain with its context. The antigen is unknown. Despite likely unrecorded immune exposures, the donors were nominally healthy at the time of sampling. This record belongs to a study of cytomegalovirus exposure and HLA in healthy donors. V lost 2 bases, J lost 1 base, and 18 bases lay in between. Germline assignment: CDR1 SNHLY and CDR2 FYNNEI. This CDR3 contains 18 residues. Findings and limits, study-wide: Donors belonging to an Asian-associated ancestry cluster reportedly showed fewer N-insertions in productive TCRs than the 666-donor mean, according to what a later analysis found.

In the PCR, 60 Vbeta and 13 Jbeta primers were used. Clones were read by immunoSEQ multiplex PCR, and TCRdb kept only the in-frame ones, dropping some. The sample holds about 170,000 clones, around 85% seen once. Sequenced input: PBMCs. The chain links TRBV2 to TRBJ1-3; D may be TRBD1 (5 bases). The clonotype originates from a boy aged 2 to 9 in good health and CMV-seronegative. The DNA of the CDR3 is TGTGCCAGCAGTGAATGGGGAGTCGGCCGGGGGTCTGGAAACACCATATATTTT. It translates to CASSEWGVGRGSGNTIYF.